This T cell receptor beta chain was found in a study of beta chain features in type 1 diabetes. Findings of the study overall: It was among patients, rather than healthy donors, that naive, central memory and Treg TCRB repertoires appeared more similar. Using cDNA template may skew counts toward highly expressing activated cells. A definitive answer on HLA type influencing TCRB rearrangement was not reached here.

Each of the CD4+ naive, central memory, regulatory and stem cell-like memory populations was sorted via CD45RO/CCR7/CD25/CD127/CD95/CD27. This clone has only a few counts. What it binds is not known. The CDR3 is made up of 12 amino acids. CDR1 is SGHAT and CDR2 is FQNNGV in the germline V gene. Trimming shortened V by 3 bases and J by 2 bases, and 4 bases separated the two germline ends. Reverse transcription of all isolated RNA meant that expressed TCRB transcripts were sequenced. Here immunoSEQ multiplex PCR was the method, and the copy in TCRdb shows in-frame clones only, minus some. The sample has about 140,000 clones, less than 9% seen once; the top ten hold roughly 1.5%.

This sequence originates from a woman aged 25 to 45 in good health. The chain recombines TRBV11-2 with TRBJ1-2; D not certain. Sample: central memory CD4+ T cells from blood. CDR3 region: CASSFSNYGYTF. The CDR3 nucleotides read TGTGCCAGCAGCTTTAGCAACTATGGCTACACCTTC.